The present entry profiles one T cell receptor (beta chain) with its context. Its antigen is still unknown. V lost 5 bases, J lost 10 bases, and 5 bases stayed unmatched. Germline lookup yields CDR1 SGHVS and CDR2 FQNEAQ. This CDR3 has 12 amino acids. The data belong to a study of persistence of HIV-infected CD4 T cells. This was the immunoSEQ version 4 assay in survey mode. Using immunoSEQ multiplex PCR, the repertoire was profiled, and TCRdb retains in-frame clones only, with some absent. This sample has tens of thousands of clones, with 82% found just once. Study conclusions and caveats: Antigen-responding cells were enriched for degenerate expanded CDR3beta sequences.

The stimulus was lysate of CMV-infected fibroblasts, 10 ug/mL. Memory cells lacking CD40L and CD69 with high CD45RO were sorted. Undetectable plasma HIV-1 RNA below 50 copies/mL lasted at least 4 years. Source: CD4+ T cells sorted from PBMCs after roughly 18-hour stimulation, taken from a patient who received antiretroviral therapy. This receptor was obtained from an adult woman with HIV who was CMV-seropositive. This sequence joins TRBV7-8 and TRBJ1-2; 9 bases line up with TRBD1. The CDR3, as DNA: TGTGCCAGCAGCCCAAGGACAGGGGACTACACCTTC. Amino acids: CASSPRTGDYTF.